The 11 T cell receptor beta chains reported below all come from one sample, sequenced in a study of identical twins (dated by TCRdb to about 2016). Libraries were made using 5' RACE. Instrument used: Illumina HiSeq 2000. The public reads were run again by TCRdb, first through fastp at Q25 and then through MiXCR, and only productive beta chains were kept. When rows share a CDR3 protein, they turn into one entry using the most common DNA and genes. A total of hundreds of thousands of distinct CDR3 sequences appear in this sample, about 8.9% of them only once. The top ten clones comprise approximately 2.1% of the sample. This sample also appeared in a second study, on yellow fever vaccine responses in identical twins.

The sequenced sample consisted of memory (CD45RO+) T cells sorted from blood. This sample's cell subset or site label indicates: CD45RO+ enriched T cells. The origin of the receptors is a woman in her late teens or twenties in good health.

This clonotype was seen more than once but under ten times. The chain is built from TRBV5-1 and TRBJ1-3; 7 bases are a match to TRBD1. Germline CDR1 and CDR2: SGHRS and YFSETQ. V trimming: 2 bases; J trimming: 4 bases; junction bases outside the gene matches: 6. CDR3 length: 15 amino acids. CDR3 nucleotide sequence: TGCGCCAGCAGCTTACTGACAGGGATGGGAAACACCATATATTTT. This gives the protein CASSLLTGMGNTIYF.

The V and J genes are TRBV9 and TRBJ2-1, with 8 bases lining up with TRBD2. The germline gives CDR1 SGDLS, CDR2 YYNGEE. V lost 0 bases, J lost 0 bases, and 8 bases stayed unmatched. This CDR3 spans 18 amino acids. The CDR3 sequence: CASSVVGYSGSSYNEQFF. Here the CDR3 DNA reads TGTGCCAGCAGCGTAGTAGGTTACAGCGGGAGCTCCTACAATGAGCAGTTCTTC.

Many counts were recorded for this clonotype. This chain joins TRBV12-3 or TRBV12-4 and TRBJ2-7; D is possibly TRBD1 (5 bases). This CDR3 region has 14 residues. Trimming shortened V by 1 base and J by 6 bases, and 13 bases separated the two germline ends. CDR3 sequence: CASSLGQGSGEQYF. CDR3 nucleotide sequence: TGTGCCAGCAGTTTAGGGCAGGGCAGTGGCGAGCAGTACTTC.

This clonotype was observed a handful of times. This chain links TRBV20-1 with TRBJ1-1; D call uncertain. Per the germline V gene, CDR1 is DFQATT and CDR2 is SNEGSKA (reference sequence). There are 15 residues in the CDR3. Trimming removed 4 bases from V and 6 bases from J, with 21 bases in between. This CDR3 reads CSANWADVREAEAFF. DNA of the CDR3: TGCAGTGCTAACTGGGCCGATGTAAGAGAGGCTGAAGCTTTCTTT.

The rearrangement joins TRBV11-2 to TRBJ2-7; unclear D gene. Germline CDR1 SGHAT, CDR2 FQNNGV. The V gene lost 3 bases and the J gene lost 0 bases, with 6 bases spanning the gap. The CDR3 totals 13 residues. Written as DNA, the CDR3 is TGTGCCAGCAGCTTCGTCCGCTCCTACGAGCAGTACTTC. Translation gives CASSFVRSYEQYF.

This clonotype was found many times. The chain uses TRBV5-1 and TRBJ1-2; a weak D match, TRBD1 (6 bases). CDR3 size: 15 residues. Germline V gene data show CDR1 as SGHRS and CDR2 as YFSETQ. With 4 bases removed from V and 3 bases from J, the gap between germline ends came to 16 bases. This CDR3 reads CASSHLTGDDYGYTF. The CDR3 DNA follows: TGCGCCAGCAGCCACCTGACAGGTGACGACTATGGCTACACCTTC.

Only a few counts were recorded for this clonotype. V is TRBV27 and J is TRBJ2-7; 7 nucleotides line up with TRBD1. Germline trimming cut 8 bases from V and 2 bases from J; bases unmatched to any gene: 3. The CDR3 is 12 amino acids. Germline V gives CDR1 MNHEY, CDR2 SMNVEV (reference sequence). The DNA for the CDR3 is TGTGCCAGCCAGGACAGGACCTACGAGCAGTACTTC. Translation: CASQDRTYEQYF.

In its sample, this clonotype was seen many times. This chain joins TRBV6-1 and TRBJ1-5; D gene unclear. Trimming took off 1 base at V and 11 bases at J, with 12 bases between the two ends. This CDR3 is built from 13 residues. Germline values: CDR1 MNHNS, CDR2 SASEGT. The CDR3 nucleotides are TGTGCCAGCAGTGAAGAAGAAATATTCGCCCAGCATTTT. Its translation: CASSEEEIFAQHF.

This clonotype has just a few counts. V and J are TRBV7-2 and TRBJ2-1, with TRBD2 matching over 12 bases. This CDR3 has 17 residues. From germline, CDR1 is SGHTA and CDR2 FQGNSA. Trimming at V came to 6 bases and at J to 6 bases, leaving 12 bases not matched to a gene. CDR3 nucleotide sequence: TGTGCCAGCAGGGACCGACCCCTAGCGGGGGGGCCCAATGAGCAGTTCTTC. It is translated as CASRDRPLAGGPNEQFF.

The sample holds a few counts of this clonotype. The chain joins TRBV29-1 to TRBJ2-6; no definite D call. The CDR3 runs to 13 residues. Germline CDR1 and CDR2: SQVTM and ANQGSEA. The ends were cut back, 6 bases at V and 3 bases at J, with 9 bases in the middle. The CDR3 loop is CSVSPGGANVLTF. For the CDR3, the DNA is TGCAGCGTATCACCCGGTGGGGCCAACGTCCTGACTTTC. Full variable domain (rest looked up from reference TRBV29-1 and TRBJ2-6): SAVISQKPSRDICQRGTSLTIQCQVDSQVTMMFWYRQQPGQSLTLIATANQGSEATYESGFVIDKFPISRPNLTFSTLTVSNMSPEDSSIYLCSVSPGGANVLTFGAGSRLTVL.

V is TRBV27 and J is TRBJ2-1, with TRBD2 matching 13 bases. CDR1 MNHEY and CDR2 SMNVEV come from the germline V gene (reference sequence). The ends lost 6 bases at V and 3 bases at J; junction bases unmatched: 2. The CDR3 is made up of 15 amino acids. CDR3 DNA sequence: TGTGCCAGCAGGGGACTAGCGGGAAGCTACAATGAGCAGTTCTTC. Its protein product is CASRGLAGSYNEQFF.